A single sample is the source of the 9 T cell receptor beta chains below, sequenced in a study of T cell repertoires in cytomegalovirus infection. MiXCR, applied by TCRdb to the reads, yields one record per CDR3 protein. The sample comprises 550,000 to 850,000 distinct CDR3 sequences, around a third of which are singletons, and 18% rests with the top ten. No antigen has been assigned to these receptors. The sequenced sample was cultured PBMCs, obtained from culture after CMV antigen stimulation. These receptor sequences come from a human donor in good health (CMV status not recorded). Some clones in this sample may be carry-over from other donors' samples.

V and J are TRBV20-1 and TRBJ2-1, with a possible D match to TRBD2 (5 bases). Deletions cut 5 bases from V and 5 bases from J, with 13 bases between. The germline gives CDR1 DFQATT, CDR2 SNEGSKA (reference sequence). This CDR3 has 13 residues. This CDR3 reads CSALKAENNEQFF. The CDR3 region has the DNA TGCAGTGCTCTAAAAGCGGAAAACAATGAGCAGTTCTTC.

To note about this clonotype: One junction end does not reproduce the germline sequence, and a read error may be involved. The chain recombines TRBV4-1 with TRBJ1-2; 10 nucleotides agree with TRBD1. CDR3 length: 15 amino acids. Germline V CDR1 and CDR2: MGHRA, YSYEKL. The DNA of the CDR3 is TGTGCCAGCAGCCAACCGGGACAGGGGTTCGGTGGCTACACCTTC. This gives the protein CASSQPGQGFGGYTF.

The rearrangement links TRBV19 to TRBJ1-5, with D possibly matching TRBD1 (5 bases). CDR3 length: 16 residues. Germline loops: CDR1 LNHDA, CDR2 SQIVND (reference sequence). Trimming removed 3 bases from V and 0 bases from J, with 12 bases in between. CDR3 residues: CASSILGGYSNQPQHF. The CDR3 region has the DNA TGTGCCAGTAGTATCCTCGGGGGTTATAGCAATCAGCCCCAGCATTTT.

The chain links TRBV5-1 to TRBJ2-1; D might be TRBD1 or TRBD2, each matching 6 bases. The germline gives CDR1 SGHRS, CDR2 YFSETQ. Between the trimmed V and J ends, which lost 1 base and 0 bases, there was a span of 11 bases. The CDR3 sequence is 16 residues long. The CDR3, as DNA: TGCGCCAGCAGCTTGAGGGGGGCCGTCTCCTACAATGAGCAGTTCTTC. It encodes CASSLRGAVSYNEQFF.

The chain has TRBV7-2 and TRBJ1-1; 7 nucleotides align to TRBD1. Germline CDR1 reads SGHTA; CDR2 reads FQGNSA. The V and J ends lost 5 bases and 1 base, in that order; junction bases with no gene match: 7. This CDR3 has 15 amino acids. The CDR3 bases are TGTGCCAGCAGCCACAGGGGTTTCACGAACACTGAAGCTTTCTTT. Translated, it gives CASSHRGFTNTEAFF.

J is TRBJ1-1 and V is TRBV2; no clear D. CDR3 length: 13 amino acids. Germline V lookup: CDR1 SNHLY, CDR2 FYNNEI. Trimming took 6 bases from V and 4 from J, leaving 12 bases between them. CDR3 residues: CASRAAVFTEAFF. CDR3 sequence (DNA): TGTGCCAGCAGGGCGGCGGTCTTCACTGAAGCTTTCTTT.

The chain combines TRBV20-1 with TRBJ2-1; TRBD1 matches 10 bases. V lost 5 bases and J lost 8; bases outside the gene matches: 18. Germline lookup yields CDR1 DFQATT and CDR2 SNEGSKA (reference sequence). The CDR3 runs 17 residues. In nucleotides, the CDR3 is TGCAGTGCTGCCGACCCCAGGACAGGGGGTATTAGGGATGAGCAGTTCTTC. Protein product: CSAADPRTGGIRDEQFF.

V usage is TRBV27 and J usage is TRBJ2-5; D gene unclear. The germline V gene has CDR1 MNHEY and CDR2 SMNVEV (reference sequence). The ends were cut back, 6 bases at V and 7 bases at J, with 9 bases in the middle. This CDR3 comprises 11 residues. CDR3: CASRLGRTQYF. In nucleotides, the CDR3 is TGTGCCAGCAGATTAGGTCGGACCCAGTACTTC.

The chain carries TRBV2 and TRBJ1-2, with a possible D match to TRBD1 (5 bases). Germline CDR1 reads SNHLY; CDR2 reads FYNNEI. The CDR3 has 15 residues. V lost 7 bases and J lost 2, with 17 bases in between. In DNA, the CDR3 is TGTGCCAGCAAAGGCGTTAAGACAGAGAACTATGGCTACACCTTC. This encodes CASKGVKTENYGYTF.